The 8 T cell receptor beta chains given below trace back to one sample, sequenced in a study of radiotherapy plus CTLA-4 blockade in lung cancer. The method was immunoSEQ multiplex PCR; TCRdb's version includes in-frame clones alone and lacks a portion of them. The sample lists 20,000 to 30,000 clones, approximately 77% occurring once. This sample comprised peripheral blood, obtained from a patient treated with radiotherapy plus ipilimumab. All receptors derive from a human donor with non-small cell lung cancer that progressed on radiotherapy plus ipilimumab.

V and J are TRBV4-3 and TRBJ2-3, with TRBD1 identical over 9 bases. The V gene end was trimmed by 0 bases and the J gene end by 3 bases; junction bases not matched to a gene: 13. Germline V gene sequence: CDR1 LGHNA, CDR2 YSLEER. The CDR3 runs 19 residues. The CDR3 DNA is TGCGCCAGCAGCCAAGAGGCTTTCGGGACAGGGATATGGACAGATACGCAGTATTTT. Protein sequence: CASSQEAFGTGIWTDTQYF.

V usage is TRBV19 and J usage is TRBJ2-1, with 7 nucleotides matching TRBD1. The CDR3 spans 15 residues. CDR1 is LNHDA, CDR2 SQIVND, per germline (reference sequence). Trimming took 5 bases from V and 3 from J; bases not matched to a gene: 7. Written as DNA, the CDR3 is TGTGCCAGTAGTCATAACAGGGGTCGCTACAATGAGCAGTTCTTC. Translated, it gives CASSHNRGRYNEQFF.

The CDR3 region is CAFGGGMSTIYF. The CDR3 coding sequence is TGTGCTTTTGGGGGAGGGATGAGCACCATATATTTT. The V gene is TRBV30, the J gene TRBJ1-3, with a tentative D call TRBD1 (5 bases). The CDR3 is 12 residues long. In germline, CDR1 is GTSNPN, CDR2 SVGIG (reference sequence).

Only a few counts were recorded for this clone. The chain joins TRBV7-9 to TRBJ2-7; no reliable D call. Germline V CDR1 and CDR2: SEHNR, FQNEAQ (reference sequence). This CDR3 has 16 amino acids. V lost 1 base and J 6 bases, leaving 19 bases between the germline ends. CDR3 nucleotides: TGTGCCAGCAGCTTAGGGGGTGGTATCGGTTTTGGCGAGCAGTACTTC. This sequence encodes CASSLGGGIGFGEQYF.

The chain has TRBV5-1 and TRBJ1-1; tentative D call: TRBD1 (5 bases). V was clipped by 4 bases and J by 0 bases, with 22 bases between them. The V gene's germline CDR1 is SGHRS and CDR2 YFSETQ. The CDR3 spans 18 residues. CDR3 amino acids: CASSLLRGLHTMNTEAFF. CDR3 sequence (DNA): TGCGCCAGCAGCCTGCTTAGGGGACTCCACACAATGAACACTGAAGCTTTCTTT. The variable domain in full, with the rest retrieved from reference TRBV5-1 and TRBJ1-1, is KAGVTQTPRYLIKTRGQQVTLSCSPISGHRSVSWYQQTPGQGLQFLFEYFSETQRNKGNFPGRFSGRQFSNSRSEMNVSTLELGDSALYLCASSLLRGLHTMNTEAFFGQGTRLTVV.

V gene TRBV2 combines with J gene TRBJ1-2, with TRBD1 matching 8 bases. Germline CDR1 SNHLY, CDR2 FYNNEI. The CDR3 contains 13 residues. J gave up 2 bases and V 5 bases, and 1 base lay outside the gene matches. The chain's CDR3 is CASSTGGNYGYTF. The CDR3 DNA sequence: TGTGCCAGCAGTACAGGGGGGAACTATGGCTACACCTTC. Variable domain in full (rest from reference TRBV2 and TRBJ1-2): EPEVTQTPSHQVTQMGQEVILRCVPISNHLYFYWYRQILGQKVEFLVSFYNNEISEKSEIFDDQFSVERPDGSNFTLKIRSTKLEDSAMYFCASSTGGNYGYTFGSGTRLTVV.

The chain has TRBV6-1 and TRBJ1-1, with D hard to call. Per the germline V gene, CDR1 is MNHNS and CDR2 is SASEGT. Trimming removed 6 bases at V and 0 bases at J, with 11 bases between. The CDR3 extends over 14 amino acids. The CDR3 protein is CASSAGGLNTEAFF. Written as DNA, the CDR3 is TGTGCCAGCAGCGCGGGAGGTTTGAACACTGAAGCTTTCTTT.

The DNA for the CDR3 is TGTGCCAGCAGCTTGGGGGGACTAGCGCCCCACGAGCAGTACTTC. Amino acid sequence: CASSLGGLAPHEQYF. The chain is built from TRBV5-4 and TRBJ2-7; 10 nucleotides agree with TRBD2. J lost 5 bases, V lost 0 bases, and 5 bases had no gene match. This CDR3 is built from 15 residues. Per germline, CDR1 SGHNT and CDR2 YYREEE (reference sequence).